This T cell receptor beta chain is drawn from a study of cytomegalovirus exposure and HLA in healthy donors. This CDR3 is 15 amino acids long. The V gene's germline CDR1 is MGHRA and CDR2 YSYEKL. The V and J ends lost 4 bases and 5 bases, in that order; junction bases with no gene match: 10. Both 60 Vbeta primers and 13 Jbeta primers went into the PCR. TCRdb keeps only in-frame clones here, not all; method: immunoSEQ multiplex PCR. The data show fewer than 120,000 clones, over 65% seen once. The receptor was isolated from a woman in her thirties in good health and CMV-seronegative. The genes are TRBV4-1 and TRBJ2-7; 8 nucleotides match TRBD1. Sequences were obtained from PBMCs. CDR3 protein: CASSPGTGAFDEQYF. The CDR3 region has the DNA TGCGCCAGCAGCCCCGGGACAGGAGCTTTCGACGAGCAGTACTTC.